Listed here are 5 T cell receptor beta chains from one sample, sequenced in a study of blood T cell repertoires in COVID-19. Assay used: immunoSEQ multiplex PCR; TCRdb lists only in-frame clones, some missing. The sample comprises over 150,000 clones, roughly 88% of which are singletons, and 0.63% rests with the top ten. Sequences were obtained from peripheral blood. These receptors came from a man in his sixties with COVID-19, enrolled during active disease.

This clone has only one observation. V usage is TRBV27 and J usage is TRBJ2-7, with D maybe TRBD1 (6 bases). Trimming pared 5 bases from V and 2 bases from J, leaving 13 bases between. CDR1 is MNHEY, CDR2 SMNVEV, per germline (reference sequence). The CDR3 has 14 residues. The CDR3 spells CASSTSRGPYEQYF. In nucleotides, the CDR3 is TGTGCCAGCAGTACGAGCAGGGGACCCTACGAGCAGTACTTC.

CDR3 sequence reads: CASSPQGMRVSGNTIYF. The CDR3 bases are TGTGCCAGCAGTCCCCAGGGGATGCGGGTCTCTGGAAACACCATATATTTT. The J gene is TRBJ1-3, the V gene TRBV28; perhaps TRBD1 as D (6 bases). Trimming removed 5 bases at V and 0 bases at J, with 17 bases between. The CDR3 runs 17 residues. CDR1 is MDHEN and CDR2 is SYDVKM in the germline V gene. The full variable domain, in which reference TRBV28 and TRBJ1-3 provide the parts outside the CDR3, is DVKVTQSSRYLVKRTGEKVFLECVQDMDHENMFWYRQDPGLGLRLIYFSYDVKMKEKGDIPEGYSVSREKKERFSLILESASTNQTSMYLCASSPQGMRVSGNTIYFGEGSWLTVV.

The V call is TRBV7-2, the J call TRBJ2-5; D perhaps matches TRBD2 (6 bases). Germline V lookup: CDR1 SGHTA, CDR2 FQGNSA. Between the trimmed V and J ends, which lost 3 bases and 1 base, there was a span of 12 bases. The length of the CDR3 is 15 residues. In DNA form, the CDR3 reads TGTGCCAGCAGCTTTGGCTCCGGGGGCCAAGAGACCCAGTACTTC. This translates into CASSFGSGGQETQYF.

J is TRBJ2-7 and V is TRBV30; unclear D gene. Trimming took 5 bases from V and 1 from J, leaving 9 bases between them. This CDR3 has 12 residues. The germline gives CDR1 GTSNPN, CDR2 SVGIG (reference sequence). The CDR3 reads CAWALTSYEQYF. CDR3 nucleotide sequence: TGTGCCTGGGCCCTGACTTCCTACGAGCAGTACTTC.

This clone was recorded only once. This rearrangement joins TRBV18 to TRBJ2-5; 13 bases align to TRBD2. The CDR3 has 15 amino acids. CDR1 is KGHSH and CDR2 is LQKENI in the germline V gene. V trimming: 1 base; J trimming: 5 bases; junction bases outside the gene matches: 1. The CDR3 region is CASSPQTSGGETQYF. The CDR3 DNA is TGTGCCAGCTCACCACAGACTAGCGGGGGGGAGACCCAGTACTTC.